Below, 14 T cell receptor beta chains from the same sample are listed, as sequenced in a study of T cells after yellow fever vaccination (dated by TCRdb to the late 2010s). This specimen's treatment or condition label, per the study, means: live attenuated yellow fever vaccine strain. Library construction relied on 5' RACE. These reads were obtained on an Illumina HiSeq 2500. Using fastp trimming at Q25 and MiXCR clonotype assembly, TCRdb reanalyzed the public sequencing data and kept in-frame beta chains. Entries are consolidated by CDR3 protein sequence, retaining the most common genes and DNA. Counted in this sample were a few hundred thousand distinct CDR3 sequences; around 7% of them appeared once. The top ten clonotypes cover 15% to 20% of the sample. The sample consisted of PBMCs, taken more than 40 days after the first yellow fever vaccination. The receptors were gathered from a man aged 18 to 35 who received the YFV17D yellow fever vaccine.

The chain recombines TRBV4-1 with TRBJ2-3; maybe TRBD1 (6 bases). V lost 1 base and J lost 2, with 13 bases in between. Germline V gives CDR1 MGHRA, CDR2 YSYEKL. This CDR3 contains 16 residues. CDR3 sequence reads: CASSQGLGGDTDTQYF. The DNA of the CDR3 is TGCGCCAGCAGCCAAGGTCTAGGGGGAGACACAGATACGCAGTATTTT.

The rearrangement joins TRBV29-1 to TRBJ2-6; no definite D call. This CDR3 comprises 14 residues. The germline V and J ends were trimmed by 4 bases and 0 bases, with 7 bases remaining between them. Germline V CDR1 and CDR2: SQVTM, ANQGSEA. DNA of the CDR3: TGCAGCGTTGGCCTAAACTCTGGGGCCAACGTCCTGACTTTC. It codes for CSVGLNSGANVLTF.

This clonotype was counted ten times or more. This chain uses TRBV7-9 with TRBJ1-1, with D uncertain. The CDR3 runs to 13 residues. Germline CDR1 is SEHNR and CDR2 is FQNEAQ (reference sequence). The V and J ends lost 1 base and 11 bases respectively, with 14 bases between them. CDR3 protein: CASSLVEGNVAFF. CDR3 nucleotide sequence: TGTGCCAGCAGCTTAGTAGAAGGGAATGTCGCTTTCTTT.

This chain joins TRBV3-1 and TRBJ2-3; 12 bases map to TRBD2. The germline gives CDR1 LGHDT, CDR2 YNNKEL (reference sequence). The V gene end was trimmed by 4 bases and the J gene end by 6 bases; junction bases not matched to a gene: 8. The CDR3 runs to 16 residues. CDR3 amino acids: CASSLGLAGYTDTQYF. The DNA of the CDR3 is TGTGCCAGCAGCCTCGGACTAGCGGGGTATACGGATACGCAGTATTTT.

Many counts were recorded for this clonotype. As DNA, the CDR3 is TGCGCCAGCAGCTTAGTCCGGAGCTCCTACAATGAGCAGTTCTTC. It is translated as CASSLVRSSYNEQFF. V and J are TRBV5-1 and TRBJ2-1; D is uncertain. V lost 2 bases, J lost 0 bases, and 9 bases lay in between. Germline loops: CDR1 SGHRS, CDR2 YFSETQ. The CDR3 runs 15 residues.

This clonotype was picked up a small number of times. The rearrangement joins TRBV20-1 to TRBJ1-6; 10 nucleotides agree with TRBD1. The CDR3 is 14 amino acids. CDR1 and CDR2 from the germline V gene are DFQATT and SNEGSKA (reference sequence). Trimming took 6 bases from V and 8 from J; bases not matched to a gene: 7. Here the CDR3 DNA reads TGCAGTGCCAACTCCGGGACAGGGGATTCACCCCTCCACTTT. Its translation: CSANSGTGDSPLHF.

The sample holds a few counts of this clonotype. The gene calls are TRBV20-1 and TRBJ1-4; possibly TRBD1 for D (5 bases). The CDR3 length is 17 residues. Germline CDR1 and CDR2: DFQATT and SNEGSKA (reference sequence). The V end lost 2 bases, the J end lost 0 bases, and 16 bases lay between the germline ends. This CDR3 is CSARWGLRGATNEKLFF. DNA of the CDR3: TGCAGTGCTAGATGGGGACTCCGAGGCGCAACTAATGAAAAACTGTTTTTT.

The sample holds a few counts of this clonotype. This rearrangement joins TRBV5-4 to TRBJ2-1; D not certain. V gave up 0 bases and J gave up 9 bases, with 7 bases separating them. This CDR3 contains 12 residues. CDR1 and CDR2 (germline): SGHNT, YYREEE (reference sequence). The CDR3 sequence: CASSLGRSEQFF. The CDR3 nucleotides are TGTGCCAGCAGCTTGGGGCGGAGTGAGCAGTTCTTC.

This clonotype was counted a few times. The CDR3 nucleotides are TGCAGTGCTAAACCGGGACTAGCGGGGAACAATGAGCAGTTCTTC. This sequence encodes CSAKPGLAGNNEQFF. The V call is TRBV20-1, the J call TRBJ2-1, with 13 bases identical to TRBD2. Germline loops: CDR1 DFQATT, CDR2 SNEGSKA (reference sequence). CDR3 length: 15 amino acids. J was trimmed by 5 bases and V by 4 bases; bases with no gene match: 5.

The rearrangement uses TRBV7-2 and TRBJ2-7; 11 nucleotides line up with TRBD2. Germline CDR1 reads SGHTA; CDR2 reads FQGNSA. The trim removed 5 bases at V and 6 bases at J, leaving 9 bases unmatched. This CDR3 has 15 residues. The CDR3 here is CASSPGVAGGLEQYV. The CDR3 nucleotides read TGTGCCAGCAGCCCGGGGGTAGCGGGGGGGCTCGAGCAGTACGTC.

This chain links TRBV6-2 or TRBV6-3 with TRBJ2-1; 10 nucleotides line up with TRBD1. The V gene's germline CDR1 is MNHEY and CDR2 SVGEGT. The CDR3 runs to 21 residues. V dropped 2 bases and J dropped 1; count of bases not matched to a gene: 17. The chain's CDR3 is CASSYQGPRDRGFRSYNEQFF. In nucleotides, the CDR3 is TGTGCCAGCAGTTACCAGGGTCCGCGGGACAGGGGTTTTCGATCCTACAATGAGCAGTTCTTC.

Only a few counts were recorded for this clonotype. This chain links TRBV7-6 with TRBJ2-1; D is perhaps TRBD1 (6 bases). CDR1 and CDR2 from the germline V gene are SGHVS and FNYEAQ. Trimming stripped 5 bases from V and 8 bases from J, with 19 bases between. The CDR3 consists of 15 residues. This chain's CDR3 is CASSDRDTLGDEQFF. CDR3 bases: TGTGCCAGCAGCGACCGGGACACCCTAGGGGATGAGCAGTTCTTC.

This clonotype was seen a few times. The chain's CDR3 is CASTREALGTEAFF. The DNA of the CDR3 is TGTGCCAGCACCCGAGAAGCCCTTGGCACTGAAGCTTTCTTT. The V gene is TRBV7-9, the J gene TRBJ1-1, with D unresolved. The CDR3 covers 14 residues. V was pared by 7 bases and J by 4 bases, with 16 bases between. CDR1 is SEHNR, CDR2 FQNEAQ, per germline (reference sequence).

The CDR3 sequence is CASSQWGTNTGELFF. CDR3 nucleotides: TGTGCCAGCAGCCAGTGGGGGACGAACACCGGGGAGCTGTTTTTT. This chain uses TRBV14 with TRBJ2-2; TRBD1 or TRBD2 may be the D gene (5 bases each). V was pared by 3 bases and J by 0 bases, with 8 bases between. The CDR3 sequence is 15 residues long. Germline V CDR1 and CDR2: SGHDN, FVKESK.